The 10 T cell receptor beta chains given below trace back to one sample, sequenced in a study of T cells after yellow fever vaccination. TCRdb redid the calling of the 5' RACE reads with MiXCR, one entry per CDR3 protein. This sample has 500,000 to 550,000 distinct CDR3 sequences, with about a fifth found just once. Sequences were derived from PBMCs, sampled about 20 days after the first yellow fever vaccination. Receptors were obtained from a man aged 18-30 years who received the YFV17D yellow fever vaccine.

The chain combines TRBV27 with TRBJ2-5; 8 bases line up with TRBD1. Germline CDR1 and CDR2: MNHEY and SMNVEV (reference sequence). This CDR3 is 14 amino acids long. V dropped 7 bases and J dropped 5; count of bases not matched to a gene: 9. The CDR3 sequence is CASKLKQGDETQYF. The CDR3 bases are TGTGCCAGCAAACTAAAACAGGGGGACGAGACCCAGTACTTC.

The rearrangement uses TRBV6-1 and TRBJ1-4; D is unclear. Germline V lookup: CDR1 MNHNS, CDR2 SASEGT. Trimming shortened V by 7 bases and J by 6 bases, and 15 bases separated the two germline ends. The CDR3 is 14 residues long. The CDR3 reads CASTQRRPYEKLFF. CDR3 nucleotide sequence: TGTGCCAGCACCCAGCGCCGTCCCTATGAAAAACTGTTTTTT.

This clonotype was counted ten times or more. The V call is TRBV18, the J call TRBJ1-1; no clear D. CDR1 is KGHSH and CDR2 is LQKENI in the germline V gene. V lost 2 bases and J 1 base, leaving 2 bases between the germline ends. The CDR3 sequence is 12 residues long. CDR3 region: CASSPGNTEAFF. CDR3 bases: TGTGCCAGCTCACCAGGGAACACTGAAGCTTTCTTT.

The V gene is TRBV20-1, the J gene TRBJ2-2; 8 bases are shared with TRBD1. Germline V CDR1 and CDR2: DFQATT, SNEGSKA (reference sequence). V shed 3 bases and J 0 bases; nucleotides not matched to a gene: 3. This CDR3 spans 15 amino acids. CDR3 protein: CSARDRAPNTGELFF. The CDR3 nucleotides are TGCAGTGCTAGGGACAGGGCCCCGAACACCGGGGAGCTGTTTTTT.

The chain uses TRBV12-3 or TRBV12-4 and TRBJ2-1; 10 positions agree with TRBD1. The CDR3 loop spans 17 amino acids. The junction had 5 bases not matched to a gene; V was cut back by 3 bases and J by 0 bases. The CDR3 is CASSFSGQGSSYNEQFF. In DNA form, the CDR3 reads TGTGCCAGCAGTTTTTCGGGACAGGGGAGCTCCTACAATGAGCAGTTCTTC.

Only one count was recorded for this clonotype. The chain joins TRBV7-9 to TRBJ1-4; unclear D gene. V dropped 5 bases and J dropped 6 bases, with 10 bases sitting between them. Germline V gene data show CDR1 as SEHNR and CDR2 as FQNEAQ (reference sequence). This CDR3 has 13 amino acids. The CDR3 coding sequence is TGTGCCAGCAGCGAGCCGTTCGATGAAAAACTGTTTTTT. Encoded protein: CASSEPFDEKLFF.

The CDR3 spells CSALTDRDYGYTF. The CDR3 DNA sequence: TGCAGTGCCCTAACGGACCGCGACTATGGCTACACCTTC. This rearrangement joins TRBV20-1 to TRBJ1-2; no clear D gene. The CDR3 is made up of 13 amino acids. The V and J ends lost 6 bases and 3 bases respectively, with 14 bases between them. Germline values: CDR1 DFQATT, CDR2 SNEGSKA (reference sequence).

This clonotype was counted at least ten times. The genes are TRBV5-1 and TRBJ1-1; the D gene is possibly TRBD1 (6 bases). CDR1 and CDR2 from the germline V gene are SGHRS and YFSETQ. This CDR3 spans 14 amino acids. Trimming cost V 4 bases and J 2 bases, with 12 bases left between them. DNA of the CDR3: TGCGCCAGCAGCCCCTGGGGGGGCAACACTGAAGCTTTCTTT. Its protein product is CASSPWGGNTEAFF.

This clonotype was picked up a small number of times. This rearrangement joins TRBV4-1 to TRBJ1-2; unclear D gene. Germline CDR1 reads MGHRA; CDR2 reads YSYEKL. Trimming pared 0 bases from V and 8 bases from J, leaving 16 bases between. This CDR3 spans 15 amino acids. In DNA form, the CDR3 reads TGCGCCAGCAGCCAAGATAGTTACATAGGGAAAGGCTACACCTTC. This sequence encodes CASSQDSYIGKGYTF.

This clonotype was picked up a small number of times. The chain combines TRBV4-3 with TRBJ1-1; D is undetermined. CDR3 length: 15 amino acids. Germline lookup yields CDR1 LGHNA and CDR2 YSLEER. Trimming shortened V by 2 bases and J by 4 bases, and 14 bases separated the two germline ends. CDR3 region: CASSQKNLRTTEAFF. CDR3 coding DNA: TGCGCCAGCAGCCAAAAGAACCTGAGGACCACTGAAGCTTTCTTT.